The 29 T cell receptor beta chains listed next were all sequenced from one sample in a study of T cell responses to AZD1222 COVID-19 vaccine. This table comes from immunoSEQ multiplex PCR, and its TCRdb copy is limited to in-frame clones, with some not included. Found here are fewer than 200,000 clones, approximately 91% of them singletons; the top ten hold less than 2%. The material sequenced was peripheral blood, taken 28 days after the second AZD1222 dose. Receptors originate from an adult who received the AZD1222 COVID-19 vaccine.

The chain employs TRBV12-3 or TRBV12-4 and TRBJ1-1, with D unclear. The CDR3 runs to 12 residues. V lost 6 bases to trimming and J lost 7 bases, with 12 bases between them. For the CDR3, the DNA is TGTGCCAGCAGCCAGGATTATTTTGAAGCTTTCTTT. Its protein product is CASSQDYFEAFF.

This clone was counted once. The chain is built from TRBV7-9 and TRBJ2-5; TRBD2 is a possible D gene (5 bases). V was shortened by 5 bases and J by 7 bases, with 23 bases between the two germline ends. The CDR3 loop spans 16 amino acids. CDR1 SEHNR and CDR2 FQNEAQ come from the germline V gene (reference sequence). CDR3 region: CASSARAGQQVVTQYF. Here the CDR3 DNA reads TGTGCCAGCAGCGCGCGGGCGGGTCAGCAGGTCGTGACCCAGTACTTC.

This chain joins TRBV7-8 and TRBJ1-5, with a tentative D call TRBD1 (6 bases). The CDR3 totals 15 residues. The germline CDR1 and CDR2 sequences are SGHVS and FQNEAQ. Trimming removed 5 bases at V and 7 bases at J, with 18 bases between. The CDR3 nucleotides read TGTGCCAGCAGCCAACAAGGGGGTAGAGGACAGCCCCAGCATTTT. It specifies CASSQQGGRGQPQHF.

This rearrangement joins TRBV2 to TRBJ1-1, with D uncertain. V was pared by 4 bases and J by 3 bases, with 9 bases between. The CDR3 loop spans 13 amino acids. Germline V gene data show CDR1 as SNHLY and CDR2 as FYNNEI. The CDR3: CASSAQSYTEAFF. The DNA for the CDR3 is TGTGCCAGCAGTGCTCAGAGTTACACTGAAGCTTTCTTT. Complete variable domain (other parts from reference TRBV2 and TRBJ1-1): EPEVTQTPSHQVTQMGQEVILRCVPISNHLYFYWYRQILGQKVEFLVSFYNNEISEKSEIFDDQFSVERPDGSNFTLKIRSTKLEDSAMYFCASSAQSYTEAFFGQGTRLTVV.

This rearrangement joins TRBV2 to TRBJ1-3; TRBD1 is a possible D gene (6 bases). The CDR3 spans 16 residues. Germline V CDR1 and CDR2: SNHLY, FYNNEI. Between the trimmed V and J ends, which lost 5 bases and 1 base, there was a span of 15 bases. The CDR3 loop is CASSSDSPESGNTIYF. The CDR3, as DNA: TGTGCCAGCAGTTCGGACAGTCCCGAATCTGGAAACACCATATATTTT.

The rearrangement uses TRBV5-4 and TRBJ1-2; D not certain. Germline V gene lookup returns CDR1 SGHNT and CDR2 YYREEE (reference sequence). CDR3 length: 11 amino acids. With 3 bases removed from V and 3 bases from J, the gap between germline ends came to 3 bases. CDR3 residues: CASSSYYGYTF. In DNA form, the CDR3 reads TGTGCCAGCAGCTCCTACTATGGCTACACCTTC.

The V and J genes are TRBV21-1 and TRBJ1-4. TRBV21-1 is deemed a pseudogene. This CDR3 has 15 residues. The CDR3 sequence: CASSKGKGLNEKLFF. CDR3 nucleotide sequence: TGTGCCAGCAGCAAAGGAAAGGGCCTGAATGAAAAACTGTTTTTT.

The chain combines TRBV27 with TRBJ2-6, with a weak D call TRBD2 (6 bases). The V end was cut by 6 bases, the J end by 0 bases, with 12 bases between. The CDR3 is 16 residues long. In germline, CDR1 is MNHEY, CDR2 SMNVEV (reference sequence). CDR3 in amino acids: CASRRDGVSGANVLTF. The CDR3 nucleotides are TGTGCCAGCAGGCGGGACGGAGTCTCTGGGGCCAACGTCCTGACTTTC. The full variable domain, rest sourced from reference TRBV27 and TRBJ2-6, is EAQVTQNPRYLITVTGKKLTVTCSQNMNHEYMSWYRQDPGLGLRQIYYSMNVEVTDKGDVPEGYKVSRKEKRNFPLILESPSPNQTSLYFCASRRDGVSGANVLTFGAGSRLTVL.

The chain has TRBV6-4 and TRBJ2-3, with D possibly matching TRBD1 (6 bases). Between the trimmed V and J ends, which lost 6 bases and 2 bases, there was a span of 15 bases. Germline V gene lookup returns CDR1 MRHNA and CDR2 SNTAGT. CDR3 size: 15 residues. CDR3 sequence: CASRKQGLDTDTQYF. DNA for the CDR3: TGTGCCAGCAGAAAACAGGGATTGGACACAGATACGCAGTATTTT.

The J gene is TRBJ1-2, the V gene TRBV24-1; tentatively, D is TRBD1 (6 bases). This CDR3 comprises 13 residues. Germline assignment: CDR1 KGHDR and CDR2 SFDVKD. Trimming shortened V by 3 bases and J by 6 bases, and 10 bases separated the two germline ends. The CDR3 DNA is TGTGCCACCAGTGATCCCAGGGGTGATGGCTACACCTTC. It encodes CATSDPRGDGYTF.

The chain employs TRBV19 and TRBJ1-3; D possibly corresponds to TRBD1 (6 bases). The CDR3 has 14 amino acids. In germline, CDR1 is LNHDA, CDR2 SQIVND (reference sequence). Trimming left V 5 bases short and J 4 bases short, with 12 bases between. CDR3 loop: CASSPTGYGNTIYF. CDR3 coding DNA: TGTGCCAGTAGTCCCACAGGGTACGGAAACACCATATATTTT.

This clone was found a few times. The V and J genes are TRBV19 and TRBJ1-1; the D is unclear. With 3 bases removed from V and 1 base from J, the gap between germline ends came to 12 bases. This CDR3 is built from 15 residues. Germline values: CDR1 LNHDA, CDR2 SQIVND (reference sequence). CDR3 nucleotides: TGTGCCAGTAGTATTACCCCTCAGCCGAACACTGAAGCTTTCTTT. It yields the protein CASSITPQPNTEAFF.

V gene TRBV6-6 combines with J gene TRBJ1-2; D is perhaps TRBD1 (6 bases). Per the germline V gene, CDR1 is MNHNY and CDR2 is SVGAGI (reference sequence). The V and J ends lost 2 bases and 8 bases respectively, with 18 bases between them. There are 15 residues in the CDR3. The CDR3 DNA reads TGTGCCAGCAGTTACCCCAGAGCCAGGGGTTTCGGCTACACCTTC. Its translation is CASSYPRARGFGYTF.

The gene calls are TRBV4-3 and TRBJ2-7, with 10 positions matching TRBD2. In germline, CDR1 is LGHNA, CDR2 YSLEER. V was pared by 0 bases and J by 6 bases, with 5 bases of the junction left unmatched. The CDR3 extends over 15 amino acids. This CDR3 is CASSQDFSGGSEQYF. The CDR3, as DNA: TGCGCCAGCAGCCAAGATTTTAGCGGGGGGTCCGAGCAGTACTTC.

The genes are TRBV7-8 and TRBJ1-2; D is unclear. V was shortened by 4 bases and J by 2 bases, with 17 bases between the two germline ends. Germline values: CDR1 SGHVS, CDR2 FQNEAQ. This CDR3 region has 16 residues. The DNA for the CDR3 is TGTGCCAGCAGCTCAAGAAATGTCGCGGGAAACTATGGCTACACCTTC. Amino acids: CASSSRNVAGNYGYTF.

This clone was seen a single time. This chain links TRBV7-2 with TRBJ2-3, with D perhaps TRBD1 or TRBD2 (5 bases each). Per germline, CDR1 SGHTA and CDR2 FQGNSA. The CDR3 runs to 15 residues. The V end lost 6 bases, the J end lost 5 bases, and 18 bases lay between the germline ends. The CDR3 reads CASSHIMGRVDTQYF. As DNA, the CDR3 is TGTGCCAGCAGTCATATAATGGGGCGGGTAGATACGCAGTATTTT.

This clone was observed a single time. The CDR3 here is CASSSGLAGGYTGELFF. CDR3 nucleotides: TGTGCCAGCAGTTCCGGACTAGCGGGGGGGTACACCGGGGAGCTGTTTTTT. The chain recombines TRBV11-2 with TRBJ2-2, with TRBD2 matching 15 bases. The CDR3 consists of 17 residues. V shed 6 bases and J 3 bases; nucleotides not matched to a gene: 5. Germline CDR1 reads SGHAT; CDR2 reads FQNNGV.

This clone was seen a single time. V is TRBV6-1 and J is TRBJ2-1, with 7 nucleotides matching TRBD2. After removal of 1 base from V and 0 bases from J, the junction contained 3 bases not matched to a gene. The CDR3 has 16 amino acids. Germline V CDR1 and CDR2: MNHNS, SASEGT. CDR3 nucleotides: TGTGCCAGCAGTGAAGAGGGACTAAGCTCCTACAATGAGCAGTTCTTC. It specifies CASSEEGLSSYNEQFF.

A few counts support this clone. This chain links TRBV29-1 with TRBJ1-3; D uncertain. V shed 8 bases and J shed 0 bases, with 11 bases lying between them. Germline V lookup: CDR1 SQVTM, CDR2 ANQGSEA. The CDR3 consists of 13 residues. CDR3 sequence reads: CSFRRDSGNTIYF. The CDR3 coding sequence is TGCAGCTTTCGGCGGGACTCTGGAAACACCATATATTTT.

The chain recombines TRBV27 with TRBJ2-7; 7 nucleotides agree with TRBD2. Germline CDR1 is MNHEY and CDR2 is SMNVEV (reference sequence). The CDR3 runs to 15 residues. With 4 bases clipped from V and 0 bases from J, the junction kept 6 bases outside the gene matches. The CDR3 loop reads CASSSGGTPSYEQYF. CDR3 nucleotides: TGTGCCAGCAGTTCCGGGGGGACCCCCTCCTACGAGCAGTACTTC.

Concerning this clone: Other DNA sequences in the same sample also yield this CDR3. The chain links TRBV18 to TRBJ2-1; tentative D call: TRBD1 (7 bases). Trimming removed 2 bases at V and 7 bases at J, with 18 bases between. The CDR3 sequence is 16 residues long. Germline V CDR1 and CDR2: KGHSH, LQKENI. The chain's CDR3 is CASSPRKGAGYNEQFF. In DNA, the CDR3 is TGTGCCAGCTCACCAAGGAAGGGGGCGGGATATAATGAGCAGTTCTTC.

CDR3 sequence reads: CSAGTTNEQFF. The CDR3, as DNA: TGCAGTGCTGGGACAACAAATGAGCAGTTCTTC. This chain uses TRBV20-1 with TRBJ2-1; TRBD1 is a possible D gene (6 bases). Germline V gene data show CDR1 as DFQATT and CDR2 as SNEGSKA (reference sequence). Trimming removed 5 bases from V and 7 bases from J, with 9 bases in between. The CDR3 is 11 residues long.

This chain links TRBV10-1 with TRBJ2-2; D not resolved. Deletions cut 6 bases from V and 1 base from J, with 6 bases between. Germline CDR1 reads WNHNN; CDR2 reads SYGVQD (reference sequence). The CDR3 extends over 13 amino acids. The chain's CDR3 is CASRPENTGELFF. The CDR3 coding sequence is TGCGCCAGCAGGCCGGAGAACACCGGGGAGCTGTTTTTT.

A note on this clone: The junction does not match germline at one end; this may be a read error. This chain joins TRBV7-9 and TRBJ1-3; D is unclear. CDR1 is SEHNR, CDR2 FQNEAQ, per germline (reference sequence). The CDR3 has 12 amino acids. The CDR3 region has the DNA TGTGCCAGCACCTTAGTTGGAAACACCATATATTTT. Its protein is CASTLVGNTIYF.

The CDR3: CASSLTGGFGNTIYF. CDR3 in DNA: TGTGCCAGCAGCTTGACAGGGGGTTTTGGAAACACCATATATTTT. The chain joins TRBV5-5 to TRBJ1-3; TRBD1 agrees at 8 bases. CDR1 is SGHKS, CDR2 YYEKEE, per germline (reference sequence). There are 15 residues in the CDR3. Trimming at V came to 1 base and at J to 3 bases, leaving 3 bases not matched to a gene. Combining the CDR3 with reference TRBV5-5 and TRBJ1-3 gives the whole variable domain DAGVTQSPTHLIKTRGQQVTLRCSPISGHKSVSWYQQVLGQGPQFIFQYYEKEERGRGNFPDRFSARQFPNYSSELNVNALLLGDSALYLCASSLTGGFGNTIYFGEGSWLTVV.

The CDR3 reads CASSFNQDRGQETQYF. The CDR3 DNA reads as TGTGCCAGCAGCTTCAACCAGGACAGGGGCCAAGAGACCCAGTACTTC. V is TRBV7-9 and J is TRBJ2-5, with TRBD1 matching 9 bases. This CDR3 spans 16 amino acids. Losses at the gene ends were 3 bases for V and 1 base for J; bases not matched to a gene: 6. Germline V lookup: CDR1 SEHNR, CDR2 FQNEAQ (reference sequence). The full variable domain, with the rest looked up from reference TRBV7-9 and TRBJ2-5, is DTGVSQNPRHKITKRGQNVTFRCDPISEHNRLYWYRQTLGQGPEFLTYFQNEAQLEKSRLLSDRFSAERPKGSFSTLEIQRTEQGDSAMYLCASSFNQDRGQETQYFGPGTRLLVL.

The genes are TRBV24-1 and TRBJ2-1; possibly TRBD1 or TRBD2 for D (5 bases each). Germline-derived CDR1 and CDR2 are KGHDR and SFDVKD. The length of the CDR3 is 10 residues. Trimming cost V 9 bases and J 7 bases, with 6 bases left between them. The CDR3 here is CATWGNEQFF. In nucleotides, the CDR3 is TGTGCCACCTGGGGGAATGAGCAGTTCTTC.

The chain couples TRBV13 to TRBJ1-4, with D unclear. V lost 1 base and J lost 8, with 5 bases in between. The CDR3 spans 12 residues. From germline, CDR1 is PRHDT and CDR2 FYEKMQ (reference sequence). CDR3 sequence: CASSLEPEKLFF. DNA of the CDR3: TGTGCCAGCAGCTTAGAGCCGGAAAAACTGTTTTTT.

The CDR3 region is CASSFDPDLSPLHF. CDR3 nucleotide sequence: TGTGCCAGCAGCTTTGACCCTGATCTTTCACCCCTCCACTTT. V gene TRBV7-6 combines with J gene TRBJ1-6, with D unresolved. CDR1 is SGHVS and CDR2 is FNYEAQ in the germline V gene. Trimming cost V 3 bases and J 9 bases, with 12 bases left between them. The CDR3 covers 14 residues.